Listed here are 10 T cell receptor beta chains from one sample, sequenced in a study of PD-1 blockade in classical Hodgkin lymphoma. Brentuximab vedotin exposure varied among the patients, all of whom had relapsed after autologous stem cell transplantation. The data were produced by immunoSEQ multiplex PCR, yet TCRdb's version contains in-frame clones alone and is incomplete. The sample shows 21,000 or so clones, around 80% of them seen only once. This material consisted of peripheral blood mononuclear cells (PBMCs), taken before the second cycle of nivolumab. These receptors were collected from a human donor with classical Hodgkin lymphoma.

The V and J genes are TRBV27 and TRBJ2-2; D unresolved. The germline V and J ends were trimmed by 0 bases and 6 bases, with 5 bases remaining between them. Germline V gene lookup returns CDR1 MNHEY and CDR2 SMNVEV (reference sequence). The CDR3 loop spans 13 amino acids. CDR3 sequence reads: CASSLSVAGELFF. The CDR3, as DNA: TGTGCCAGCAGTTTATCGGTTGCCGGGGAGCTGTTTTTT.

The chain combines TRBV29-1 with TRBJ2-1, with D unclear. The germline V gene encodes CDR1 SQVTM and CDR2 ANQGSEA. Trimming took off 3 bases at V and 2 bases at J, with 11 bases between the two ends. The CDR3 contains 14 residues. CDR3 nucleotides: TGCAGCGTTGAGATCCTCGTGACCTACAATGAGCAGTTCTTC. It is translated as CSVEILVTYNEQFF.

V and J are TRBV9 and TRBJ2-5; 7 bases are a match to TRBD2. Trimming at V came to 2 bases and at J to 3 bases, leaving 1 base not matched to a gene. Germline V gene data show CDR1 as SGDLS and CDR2 as YYNGEE. The CDR3 runs 13 residues. DNA for the CDR3: TGTGCCAGCAGCGTTGCGGGGGAAGAGACCCAGTACTTC. Translation: CASSVAGEETQYF.

This clone was recorded only once. The V call is TRBV29-1, the J call TRBJ2-7; 7 positions match TRBD2. V dropped 4 bases and J dropped 6; count of bases not matched to a gene: 9. The CDR3 runs to 13 residues. Germline V gene sequence: CDR1 SQVTM, CDR2 ANQGSEA. The DNA for the CDR3 is TGCAGCGTTGTTCGGGAGGTCGGGGGCGAGCAGTACTTC. The encoded protein is CSVVREVGGEQYF.

This chain connects TRBV13 to TRBJ2-3, with a possible D match to TRBD1 (6 bases). Germline V gives CDR1 PRHDT, CDR2 FYEKMQ (reference sequence). This CDR3 spans 14 amino acids. V was shortened by 0 bases and J by 8 bases, with 12 bases between the two germline ends. This CDR3 is CASSLGGARGTQYF. In DNA form, the CDR3 reads TGTGCCAGCAGCTTAGGGGGGGCACGGGGTACGCAGTATTTT.

J is TRBJ1-5 and V is TRBV7-8; a weak D match, TRBD1 (6 bases). V lost 0 bases and J 7 bases, leaving 19 bases between the germline ends. CDR1 is SGHVS and CDR2 is FQNEAQ in the germline V gene. This CDR3 is 17 amino acids long. The CDR3, as DNA: TGTGCCAGCAGCTTAGCGAGGGGGGGCTTAATGACGCAGCCCCAGCATTTT. This sequence encodes CASSLARGGLMTQPQHF.

V gene TRBV5-1 combines with J gene TRBJ2-7; TRBD1 aligns across 7 bases. CDR1 SGHRS and CDR2 YFSETQ come from the germline V gene. This CDR3 has 14 residues. The V and J ends lost 2 bases and 2 bases, in that order; junction bases with no gene match: 4. DNA for the CDR3: TGCGCCAGCAGCTTTAAGGGGGCGGCCTACGAGCAGTACTTC. This translates into CASSFKGAAYEQYF.

In its sample, this clone was seen once. The genes are TRBV18 and TRBJ2-7; 12 bases map to TRBD1. Trimming at V came to 6 bases and at J to 6 bases, leaving 6 bases not matched to a gene. The germline gives CDR1 KGHSH, CDR2 LQKENI. This CDR3 comprises 14 residues. In DNA, the CDR3 is TGTGCCAGCTCTCCGGGACAGGGGGCAGGCGAGCAGTACTTC. It is translated as CASSPGQGAGEQYF.

This chain uses TRBV5-1 with TRBJ2-4, with D possibly TRBD1 on 5 matching bases. The CDR3 extends over 16 amino acids. The germline V gene encodes CDR1 SGHRS and CDR2 YFSETQ. V was trimmed by 0 bases and J by 0 bases, leaving 10 bases between them. DNA of the CDR3: TGCGCCAGCAGCTTGGTACAGGCCGTAGCCAAAAACATTCAGTACTTC. This sequence encodes CASSLVQAVAKNIQYF. Full variable domain (rest looked up from reference TRBV5-1 and TRBJ2-4): KAGVTQTPRYLIKTRGQQVTLSCSPISGHRSVSWYQQTPGQGLQFLFEYFSETQRNKGNFPGRFSGRQFSNSRSEMNVSTLELGDSALYLCASSLVQAVAKNIQYFGAGTRLSVL.

The rearrangement links TRBV2 to TRBJ2-3; 8 bases match TRBD2. Germline V lookup: CDR1 SNHLY, CDR2 FYNNEI. CDR3 length: 14 residues. With V trimmed by 8 bases and J by 6 bases, 10 bases remained unmatched. The CDR3 sequence: CASGGTRGVDTQYF. The DNA for the CDR3 is TGTGCCAGCGGGGGGACTAGAGGGGTCGATACGCAGTATTTT.